The T cell receptor beta chain described here comes from a study of blood T cell repertoires in COVID-19. In the original analysis: Amplification of reference gene primers was used by the study to estimate nucleated cell counts. Sequenced by immunoSEQ multiplex PCR; TCRdb stores in-frame clones only, minus some. V, J and clone size are those of that table, while D and trimming were read from the DNA. The sample includes about 120,000 clones, roughly four fifths of them seen just once. The ends were cut back, 7 bases at V and 0 bases at J, with 7 bases in the middle. The CDR3 sequence is 13 residues long. The germline V gene has CDR1 SGHRS and CDR2 YFSETQ.

This sequence joins TRBV5-1 and TRBJ1-4; no firm D call. Sequenced material: peripheral blood. This sequence originates from a human donor in a cohort sampled during active COVID-19. CDR3 sequence (DNA): TGCGCCAGCCGCGCAACAACTAATGAAAAACTGTTTTTT. Amino acids: CASRATTNEKLFF. Combining the CDR3 with reference TRBV5-1 and TRBJ1-4 gives the whole variable domain KAGVTQTPRYLIKTRGQQVTLSCSPISGHRSVSWYQQTPGQGLQFLFEYFSETQRNKGNFPGRFSGRQFSNSRSEMNVSTLELGDSALYLCASRATTNEKLFFGSGTQLSVL.